A selection of T cell receptor beta chains follows, all from one sample in a study of neurological immune-mediated disorders. TCRdb itself ran the 5' RACE reads through MiXCR, one entry per CDR3 protein. The sample lists roughly 57,000 distinct CDR3 sequences, nearly 25% occurring once. Sequenced sample: PBMCs. The receptor set was obtained from a man aged 55-75 years with HTLV-1-associated myelopathy (HAM/TSP). CDR3s include the opening cysteine and the closing phenylalanine or tryptophan. The order of the fields is CDR3 protein, V gene, J gene, D gene. The D gene is left open where the match is weak.

CASSSAGTQYF,TRBV5-1,TRBJ2-3,NA
CSVGRQPSLTPEAFF,TRBV29-1,TRBJ1-1,NA
CASSLAAGVHHEQYF,TRBV5-1,TRBJ2-7,TRBD2
CSARGDGTRETQYF,TRBV20-1,TRBJ2-5,NA
CASSLSSGYTDTQYF,TRBV5-4,TRBJ2-3,TRBD2
CASSLVWKNYNEQFF,TRBV11-2,TRBJ2-1,NA
CASSLRFSGGYTF,TRBV5-8,TRBJ1-2,NA
CASSLAPPLAGHSSYNEQFF,TRBV7-9,TRBJ2-1,TRBD2
CASSLGQGKGEQYF,TRBV5-1,TRBJ2-5,TRBD1
CASREEETQYF,TRBV2,TRBJ2-5,NA
CASSLAISNEQFF,TRBV7-8,TRBJ2-1,NA
CSARGRGLSYNEQFF,TRBV20-1,TRBJ2-1,TRBD1
CSVGNPGQYYNEQFF,TRBV29-1,TRBJ2-1,TRBD1
CAISDDPGPTYEQYF,TRBV10-3,TRBJ2-7,NA
CASSLVGRTDTQYF,TRBV27,TRBJ2-3,NA
CATRGEMEKLFF,TRBV10-3,TRBJ1-4,NA
CASSGGPLAGASGETQYF,TRBV9,TRBJ2-5,TRBD2
CASSLGIAGSASNTGELFF,TRBV7-8,TRBJ2-2,NA
CASSLDPNNGYEQYF,TRBV5-1,TRBJ2-7,NA
CASSPGGLSTEAFF,TRBV7-2,TRBJ1-1,TRBD1
CASSPEGASTDTQYF,TRBV5-1,TRBJ2-3,NA
CASRPTSGNYNEQFF,TRBV12-3/TRBV12-4,TRBJ2-1,TRBD2
CASSLYAGRANEQFF,TRBV7-9,TRBJ2-1,NA
CASSPRGGHMNTEAFF,TRBV7-9,TRBJ1-1,NA
CSARGRATNEKLFF,TRBV20-1,TRBJ1-4,NA
CASTWGISTGELFF,TRBV5-6,TRBJ2-2,NA
CSAMGGGNYGYTF,TRBV20-1,TRBJ1-2,NA
CASTDTNYGYTF,TRBV6-5,TRBJ1-2,NA
CASSVGFGEGQPQHF,TRBV9,TRBJ1-5,NA